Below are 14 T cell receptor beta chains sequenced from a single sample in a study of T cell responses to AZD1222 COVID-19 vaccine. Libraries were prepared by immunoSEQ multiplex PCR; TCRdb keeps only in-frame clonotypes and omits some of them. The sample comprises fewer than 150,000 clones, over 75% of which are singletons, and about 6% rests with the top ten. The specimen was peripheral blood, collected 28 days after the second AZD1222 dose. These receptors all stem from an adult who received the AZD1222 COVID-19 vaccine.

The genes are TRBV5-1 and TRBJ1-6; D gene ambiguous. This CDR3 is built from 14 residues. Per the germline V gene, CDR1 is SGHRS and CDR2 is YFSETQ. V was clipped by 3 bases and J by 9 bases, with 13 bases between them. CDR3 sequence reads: CASSSTPGGSPLHF. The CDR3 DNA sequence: TGCGCCAGCAGCTCCACCCCAGGCGGTTCACCCCTCCACTTT. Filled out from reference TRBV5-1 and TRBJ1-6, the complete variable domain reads KAGVTQTPRYLIKTRGQQVTLSCSPISGHRSVSWYQQTPGQGLQFLFEYFSETQRNKGNFPGRFSGRQFSNSRSEMNVSTLELGDSALYLCASSSTPGGSPLHFGNGTRLTVT.

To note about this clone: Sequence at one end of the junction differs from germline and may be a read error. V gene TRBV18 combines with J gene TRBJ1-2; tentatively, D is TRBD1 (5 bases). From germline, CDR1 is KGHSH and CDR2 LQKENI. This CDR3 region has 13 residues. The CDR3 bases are TGTGCCAGCTCACCATCCAGGGAATCTTATCTTCGGTTC. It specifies CASSPSRESYLRF. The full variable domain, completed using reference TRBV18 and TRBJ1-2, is NAGVMQNPRHLVRRRGQEARLRCSPMKGHSHVYWYRQLPEEGLKFMVYLQKENIIDESGMPKERFSAEFPKEGPSILRIQQVVRGDSAAYFCASSPSRESYLRFGSGTRLTVV.

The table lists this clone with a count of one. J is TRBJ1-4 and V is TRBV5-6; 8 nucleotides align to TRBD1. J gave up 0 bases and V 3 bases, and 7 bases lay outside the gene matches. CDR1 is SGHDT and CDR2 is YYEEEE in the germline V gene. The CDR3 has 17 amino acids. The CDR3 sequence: CASSWGTGDATNEKLFF. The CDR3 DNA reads TGTGCCAGCAGCTGGGGGACAGGAGACGCAACTAATGAAAAACTGTTTTTT.

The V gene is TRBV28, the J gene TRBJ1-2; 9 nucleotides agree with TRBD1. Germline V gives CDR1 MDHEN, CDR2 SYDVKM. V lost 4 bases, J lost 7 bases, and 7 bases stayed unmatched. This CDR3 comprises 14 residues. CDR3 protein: CASSSQGQGLGYTF. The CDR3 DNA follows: TGTGCCAGCAGTTCCCAGGGACAGGGACTTGGCTACACCTTC.

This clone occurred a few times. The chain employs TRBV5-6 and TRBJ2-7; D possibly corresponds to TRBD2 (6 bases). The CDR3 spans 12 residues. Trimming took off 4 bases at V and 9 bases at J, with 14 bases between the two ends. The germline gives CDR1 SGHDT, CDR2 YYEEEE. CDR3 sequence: CASSPGVLPQYF. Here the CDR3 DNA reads TGTGCCAGCAGCCCGGGGGTGCTACCGCAGTACTTC.

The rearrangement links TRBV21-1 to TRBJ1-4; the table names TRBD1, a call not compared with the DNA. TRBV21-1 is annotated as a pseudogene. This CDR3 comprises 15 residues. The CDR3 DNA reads TGTGCCAGCAGCTACGGGACAGGGGGCCATGAAAAACTGTTTTTT. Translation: CASSYGTGGHEKLFF.

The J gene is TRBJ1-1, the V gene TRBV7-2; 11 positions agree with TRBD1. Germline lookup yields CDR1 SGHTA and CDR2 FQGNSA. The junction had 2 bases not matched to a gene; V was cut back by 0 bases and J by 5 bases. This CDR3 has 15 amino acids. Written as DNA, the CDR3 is TGTGCCAGCAGCTTAGCGGGACAGGGGGAGACTGAAGCTTTCTTT. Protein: CASSLAGQGETEAFF.

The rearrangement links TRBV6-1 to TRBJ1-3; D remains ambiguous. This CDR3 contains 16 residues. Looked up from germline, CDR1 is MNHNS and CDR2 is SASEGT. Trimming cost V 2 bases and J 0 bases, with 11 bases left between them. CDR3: CASSESWVGSGNTIYF. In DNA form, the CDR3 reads TGTGCCAGCAGTGAAAGCTGGGTAGGCTCTGGAAACACCATATATTTT.

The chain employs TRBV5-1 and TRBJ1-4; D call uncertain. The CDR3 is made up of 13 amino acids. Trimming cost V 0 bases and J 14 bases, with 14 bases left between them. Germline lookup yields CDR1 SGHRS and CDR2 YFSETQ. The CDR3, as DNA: TGCGCCAGCAGCTTGGGGTCGAGGGAAACTCTGTTTTTT. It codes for CASSLGSRETLFF.

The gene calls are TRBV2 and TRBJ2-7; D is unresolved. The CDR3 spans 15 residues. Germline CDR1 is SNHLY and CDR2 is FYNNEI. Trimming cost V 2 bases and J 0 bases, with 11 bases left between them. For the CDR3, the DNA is TGTGCCAGCAGTGAAACCGGGTCCTACTCCTACGAGCAGTACTTC. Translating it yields CASSETGSYSYEQYF.

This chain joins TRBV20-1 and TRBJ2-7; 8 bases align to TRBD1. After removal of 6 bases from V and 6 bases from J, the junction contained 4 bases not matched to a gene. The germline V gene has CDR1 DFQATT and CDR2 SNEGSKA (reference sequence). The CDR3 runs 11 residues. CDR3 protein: CSASQGGEQYF. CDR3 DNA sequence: TGCAGTGCGTCACAGGGGGGCGAGCAGTACTTC.

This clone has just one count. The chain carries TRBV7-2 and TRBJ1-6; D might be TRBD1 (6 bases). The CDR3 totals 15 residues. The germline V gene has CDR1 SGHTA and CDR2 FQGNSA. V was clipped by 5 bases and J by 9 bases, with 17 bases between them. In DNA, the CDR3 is TGTGCCAGCAGCCCTTTTGGGGGGCCTGGTTCACCCCTCCACTTT. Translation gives CASSPFGGPGSPLHF.

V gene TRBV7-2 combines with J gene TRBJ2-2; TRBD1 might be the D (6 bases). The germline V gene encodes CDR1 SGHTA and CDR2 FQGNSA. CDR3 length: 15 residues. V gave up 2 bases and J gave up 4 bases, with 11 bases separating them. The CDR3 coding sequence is TGTGCCAGCAGCTTACAGGGGTTTGGCACCGGGGAGCTGTTTTTT. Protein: CASSLQGFGTGELFF.

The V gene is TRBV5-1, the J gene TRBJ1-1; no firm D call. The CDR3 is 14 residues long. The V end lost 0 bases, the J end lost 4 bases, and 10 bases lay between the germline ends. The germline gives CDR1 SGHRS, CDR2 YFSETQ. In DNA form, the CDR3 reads TGCGCCAGCAGCTTGGCGGGGTATCCCACTGAAGCTTTCTTT. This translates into CASSLAGYPTEAFF.